The clone carrying this TCR beta chain was recorded at least ten times. The record originates from a study of T cells in Graves' hyperthyroidism and ophthalmopathy. The length of the CDR3 is 15 residues. V lost 5 bases, J lost 10 bases, and 13 bases stayed unmatched. TCR beta CDR3 region amplification was performed from RNA transcripts. During a first-round RT-PCR of the TCR CDR3, the HTBI primer set was used. TCRdb used MiXCR to reprocess the multiplex PCR reads, holding one entry per CDR3 protein. The sample carries some 500,000 distinct CDR3 sequences, over 13% recorded once. This sequence originates from a woman aged 18-29 years with Graves' hyperthyroidism. The chain recombines TRBV12-3 or TRBV12-4 with TRBJ2-1; TRBD2 aligns across 8 bases. The source material was blood. The CDR3: CASSLGVREGDEQFF. The CDR3 DNA follows: TGTGCCAGCAGTCTAGGGGTACGGGAGGGAGACGAGCAGTTCTTC.